This T cell receptor (beta chain) came from a study of CD8+ T cells in alopecia areata. Study-wide background: Treatment with tofacitinib (6 to 18 months) was followed by 6 months off drug.

Notes on this clone: Its matching antigen is unknown.

RNA extraction was followed by reverse transcription into cDNA, which acted as the sequencing template. Using immunoSEQ multiplex PCR, the repertoire was profiled, and TCRdb retains in-frame clones only, with some absent. The profile shows 42,000 or so clones, around nine tenths of them singletons. The CDR3 sequence is 10 residues long. Trimming removed 5 bases from V and 6 bases from J, with 8 bases in between. The germline gives CDR1 GTSNPN, CDR2 SVGIG (reference sequence). Regarding treatment: oral pan-JAK inhibitor, 5-10 mg twice daily. PBMCs, the starting material, were the source of sorted CD4+ and CD8+ T cells. Study-wide points: Having just one nonresponder leaves the connection between baseline CD8+ expansion and response unresolved.

This sample comprised CD8+ T cells sorted from blood, obtained at week 24, from a patient treated with tofacitinib. The chain links TRBV30 to TRBJ2-7, with D uncertain. This TCR was sampled from a human donor with alopecia areata. DNA for the CDR3: TGTGCCTGGGGGGATTTCGAGCAGTACTTC. Its protein is CAWGDFEQYF.